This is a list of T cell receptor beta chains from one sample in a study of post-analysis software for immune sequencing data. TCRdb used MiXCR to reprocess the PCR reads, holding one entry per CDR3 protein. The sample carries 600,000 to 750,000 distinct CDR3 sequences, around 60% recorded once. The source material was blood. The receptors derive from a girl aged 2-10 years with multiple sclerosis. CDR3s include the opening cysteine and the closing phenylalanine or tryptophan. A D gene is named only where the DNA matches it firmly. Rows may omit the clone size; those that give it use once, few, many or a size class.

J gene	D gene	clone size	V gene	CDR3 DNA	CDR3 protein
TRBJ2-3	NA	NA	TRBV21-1	TGTGCCAGCAGCCGACAGGGGAGGGGACGGGATACGCAGTATTTT	CASSRQGRGRDTQYF
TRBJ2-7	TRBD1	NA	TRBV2	TGTGCCAGCAGTGGGGCTTTCGGGACAGGGGTCTCCGAGCAGTACTTC	CASSGAFGTGVSEQYF
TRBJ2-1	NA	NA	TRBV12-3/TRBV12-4	TGTGCCAGCAGTGTAGTGTTAGGGGGCAATGAGCAGTTCTTC	CASSVVLGGNEQFF
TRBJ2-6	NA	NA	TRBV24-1	TGTGCCACCAGGTCGAGCTCTGGGGCCAACGTCCTGACTTTC	CATRSSSGANVLTF
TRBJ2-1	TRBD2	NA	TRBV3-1	TGTGCCAGCAGCCAAGCCTCGCGGGGGGTCGGGGAGCAGTTCTTC	CASSQASRGVGEQFF
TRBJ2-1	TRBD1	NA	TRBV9	TGTGCCAGCAGCGTAGGAGGGGGACAGGGGTCCCTAGGCAATGAGCAGTTCTTC	CASSVGGGQGSLGNEQFF
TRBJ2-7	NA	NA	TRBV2	TGTGCCAGCGGTGACATTTCCTACGAGCAGTACTTC	CASGDISYEQYF
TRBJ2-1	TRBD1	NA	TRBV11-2	TGTGCCAGCAGCGCAACACAGGGGCGCCAATACAATGAGCAGTTCTTC	CASSATQGRQYNEQFF
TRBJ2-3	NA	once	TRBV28	TGTGCTAGCAGTTTAAACACCAACACAGATACGCAGTATTTT	CASSLNTNTDTQYF
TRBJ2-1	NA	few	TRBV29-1	TGCAGCGTTGAAAAGGCGGGCAGCTCCTACAATGAGCAGTTCTTC	CSVEKAGSSYNEQFF
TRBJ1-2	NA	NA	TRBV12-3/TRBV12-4	TGTGCCAGCAGTCTGACAGTTGGGTATGGCTACACCTTC	CASSLTVGYGYTF
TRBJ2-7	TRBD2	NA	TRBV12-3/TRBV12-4	TGTGCCAGCAGCCCTACTAGCGGGAGTTTCAACGAGCAGTACTTC	CASSPTSGSFNEQYF
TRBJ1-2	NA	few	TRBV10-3	TGTGCCATCAGTGAGTCTGGACTAAACTATGGCTACACCTTC	CAISESGLNYGYTF
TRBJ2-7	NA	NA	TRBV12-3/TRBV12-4	TGTGCCAGCAGGCTAGACAGTCCCTACGAGCAGTACTTC	CASRLDSPYEQYF
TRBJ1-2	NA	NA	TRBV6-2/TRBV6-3	TGTGCCACCGACTTCCGAGGCTACACCTTC	CATDFRGYTF
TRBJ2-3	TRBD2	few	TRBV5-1	TGCGCCAGCAGCTTGGTCCACGGGGGGGACACAGATACGCAGTATTTT	CASSLVHGGDTDTQYF
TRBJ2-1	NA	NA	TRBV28	TGTGCCAGCAGTTTCGATGGAATCTCCCGGGTCGACAATGAGCAGTTCTTC	CASSFDGISRVDNEQFF
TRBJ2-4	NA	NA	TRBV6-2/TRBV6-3	TGTGCCGGCAACGACATAAAGGGCATTCAGTACTTC	CAGNDIKGIQYF
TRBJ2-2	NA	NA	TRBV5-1	TGCGCCAGCACGACTCGAAGGGACACCGGGGAGCTGTTTTTT	CASTTRRDTGELFF
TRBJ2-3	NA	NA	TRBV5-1	TGCGCCAGCAGGAGGGACGGTGAGATCGCAGATACGCAGTATTTT	CASRRDGEIADTQYF
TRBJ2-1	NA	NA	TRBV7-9	TGTGCCAGCAGCTTAGGACAGACTGTTGAGCAGTTCTTC	CASSLGQTVEQFF
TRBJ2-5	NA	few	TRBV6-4	TGTGCCGGGAGGGACAGACAAGAGACCCAGTACTTC	CAGRDRQETQYF
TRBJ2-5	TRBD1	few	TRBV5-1	TGCGCCAGCAGCTTGGCCTCAGGGGGAACGGAGACCCAGTACTTC	CASSLASGGTETQYF
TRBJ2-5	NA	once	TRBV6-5	TGTGCCAGCAGTTATACGCGGGAATCGGAGACCCAGTACTTC	CASSYTRESETQYF
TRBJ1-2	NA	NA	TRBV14	TGTGCCAGCAGCCCAGTCCAGGGCAGGGGCTACACCTTC	CASSPVQGRGYTF
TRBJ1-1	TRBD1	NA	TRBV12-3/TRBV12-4	TGTGCCAGCAGTTTAGGACAGGGGGAGATGAACACTGAAGCTTTCTTT	CASSLGQGEMNTEAFF
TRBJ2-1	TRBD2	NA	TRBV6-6	TGTGCCAGCAGTTTCCTGACTAGCGGGCCCGACAATGAGCAGTTCTTC	CASSFLTSGPDNEQFF
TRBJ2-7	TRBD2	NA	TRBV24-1	TGTGCCACCAGTCCCGGGAGGACCTACGATGAGCAGTACTTC	CATSPGRTYDEQYF
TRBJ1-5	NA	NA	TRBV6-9	TGTGCCAGCCCGCCCGGGGGCCATAGCAATCAGCCCCAGCATTTT	CASPPGGHSNQPQHF
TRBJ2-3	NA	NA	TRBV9	TGTGCCAGCAGCGCCTGGTCCCGCACAGATACGCAGTATTTT	CASSAWSRTDTQYF
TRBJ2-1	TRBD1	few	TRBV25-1	TGTGCCAGCAGTGAGCCGGGGACAGTCTCCTACAATGAGCAGTTCTTC	CASSEPGTVSYNEQFF
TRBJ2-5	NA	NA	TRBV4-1	TGCGCCAGCAGCCAGGCTGACATCGAGACCCAGTACTTC	CASSQADIETQYF
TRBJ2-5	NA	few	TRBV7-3	TGTGCCAGCAGCTTCGGGCAGGCGTCCCAAGAGACCCAGTACTTC	CASSFGQASQETQYF
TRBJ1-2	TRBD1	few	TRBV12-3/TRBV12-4	TGTGCCAGCAGTTTGCAGGCAGGGGGCGGCTACACCTTC	CASSLQAGGGYTF
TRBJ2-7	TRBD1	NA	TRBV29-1	TGCAGCGTACAGGGGCACGAGCAGTACTTC	CSVQGHEQYF
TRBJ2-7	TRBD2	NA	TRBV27	TGTGCCAGCAGTCCGCTAGCGGGAGGGAGGGGGCAGTACTTC	CASSPLAGGRGQYF
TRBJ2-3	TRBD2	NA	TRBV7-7	TGTGCCAGCAGCTTAGCAGGCGGGGGGCTAACAGATACGCAGTATTTT	CASSLAGGGLTDTQYF
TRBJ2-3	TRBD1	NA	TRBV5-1	TGCGCCAGCAGCTTACTATCCGGGACAGGGAGCACAGATACGCAGTATTTT	CASSLLSGTGSTDTQYF
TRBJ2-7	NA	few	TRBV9	TGTGCCAGCAGCGTAGCCGCAGGGGTCTCCTACGAGCAGTACTTC	CASSVAAGVSYEQYF
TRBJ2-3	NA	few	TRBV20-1	TGCAGTGCTAGCCGCACAGATACGCAGTATTTT	CSASRTDTQYF
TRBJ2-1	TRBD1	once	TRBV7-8	TGTGCCAGCAGCCTACGACAGGGGGCCTACAATGAGCAGTTCTTC	CASSLRQGAYNEQFF
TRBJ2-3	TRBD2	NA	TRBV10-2	TGCGCCAGCAGTGTACTAGCGCTCATGGGCACAGATACGCAGTATTTT	CASSVLALMGTDTQYF
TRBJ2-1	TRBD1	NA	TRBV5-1	TGCGCCAGCAATCCTGGACAGGTTTACAATGAGCAGTTCTTC	CASNPGQVYNEQFF
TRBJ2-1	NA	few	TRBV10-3	TGTGCCATCAGTGAATTCCATAGGTATTCTTGGGGTGAGCAGTTCTTC	CAISEFHRYSWGEQFF
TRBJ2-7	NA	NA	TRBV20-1	TGCAGTGCTAGAGTGGCAGGGGCAGGGTCCTACGAGCAGTACTTC	CSARVAGAGSYEQYF
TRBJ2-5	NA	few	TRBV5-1	TGCGCCAGCAGCCCCCCGGACGGCTTCCAAGAGACCCAGTACTTC	CASSPPDGFQETQYF
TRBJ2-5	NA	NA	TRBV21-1	TGTGCCAGCCCAGGGGTTCTTAGGGAGACCCAGTACTTC	CASPGVLRETQYF
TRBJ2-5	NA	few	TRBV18	TGTGCCAGCTCACCCCCAAGCCAGGGGAGGGAAGAGACCCAGTACTTC	CASSPPSQGREETQYF
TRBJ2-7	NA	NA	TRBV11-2	TGTGCCAGCAAGGGGGGAGCCTACGAGCAGTACTTC	CASKGGAYEQYF
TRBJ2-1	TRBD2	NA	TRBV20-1	TGCAGTGCTAGACTCCGGGAGGAATTGGTCCGACCCAACAATGAGCAGTTCTTC	CSARLREELVRPNNEQFF
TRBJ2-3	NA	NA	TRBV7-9	TGTGCCAGCAGCTTATACGTAGTTAGGGACACAGATACGCAGTATTTT	CASSLYVVRDTDTQYF
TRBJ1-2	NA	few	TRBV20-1	TGCAGTGCTTCAGGGGACGTCCATGGCTACACCTTC	CSASGDVHGYTF
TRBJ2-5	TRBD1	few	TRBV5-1	TGCGCCAGCAGCTCAGGGGGTTCAGAGACCCAGTACTTC	CASSSGGSETQYF
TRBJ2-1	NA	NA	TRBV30	TGTGCCTGGAGTGCGGGGGACGGAGCCTACAATGAGCAGTTCTTC	CAWSAGDGAYNEQFF
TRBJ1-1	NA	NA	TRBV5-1	TGCGCCAGCAGCTTGGTATCCGTTGGCACTGAAGCTTTCTTT	CASSLVSVGTEAFF
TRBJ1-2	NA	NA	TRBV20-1	TGCAGTGCTAGTCAGGTGAACTATGGCTACACCTTC	CSASQVNYGYTF
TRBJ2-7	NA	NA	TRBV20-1	TGCAGCGTAAGACCCGGAAGCTCCTACGAGCAGTACTTC	CSVRPGSSYEQYF
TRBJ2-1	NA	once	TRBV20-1	TGCAGTGCTAGGAGTCCCGCGCACAATGAGCAGTTCTTC	CSARSPAHNEQFF
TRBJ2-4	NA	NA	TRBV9	TGTGCCAGCAGCTCAACCGGGACGGGGAAAAACATTCAGTACTTC	CASSSTGTGKNIQYF